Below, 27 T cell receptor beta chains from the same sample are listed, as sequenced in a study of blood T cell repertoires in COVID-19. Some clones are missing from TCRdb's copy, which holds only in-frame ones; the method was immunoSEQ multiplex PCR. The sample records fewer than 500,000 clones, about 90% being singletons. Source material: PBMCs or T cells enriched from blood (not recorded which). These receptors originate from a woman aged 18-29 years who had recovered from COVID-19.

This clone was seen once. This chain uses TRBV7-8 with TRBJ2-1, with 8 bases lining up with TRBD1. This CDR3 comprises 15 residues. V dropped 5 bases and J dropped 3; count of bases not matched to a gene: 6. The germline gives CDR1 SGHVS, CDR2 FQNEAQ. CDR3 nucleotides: TGTGCCAGCAGCCCGGACAGGGTGAACTACAATGAGCAGTTCTTC. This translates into CASSPDRVNYNEQFF.

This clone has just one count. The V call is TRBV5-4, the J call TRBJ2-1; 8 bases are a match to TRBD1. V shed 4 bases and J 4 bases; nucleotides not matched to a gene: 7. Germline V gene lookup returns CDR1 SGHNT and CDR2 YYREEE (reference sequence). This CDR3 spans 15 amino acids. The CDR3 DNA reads TGTGCCAGCAGCCTGGGACAGGAAGGTTACAATGAGCAGTTCTTC. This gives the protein CASSLGQEGYNEQFF.

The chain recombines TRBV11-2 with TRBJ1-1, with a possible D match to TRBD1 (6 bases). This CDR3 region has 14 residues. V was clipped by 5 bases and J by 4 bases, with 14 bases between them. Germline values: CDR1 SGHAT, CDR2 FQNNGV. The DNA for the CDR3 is TGTGCCAGCAGCGAACAGGGAGGGATCACTGAAGCTTTCTTT. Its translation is CASSEQGGITEAFF.

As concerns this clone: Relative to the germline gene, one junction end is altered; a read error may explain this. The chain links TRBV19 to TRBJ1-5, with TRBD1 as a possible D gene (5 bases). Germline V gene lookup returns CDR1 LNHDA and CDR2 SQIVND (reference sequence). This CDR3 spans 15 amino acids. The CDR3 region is CASSVEGQGNQPQHF. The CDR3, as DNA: TGTGCCAGTAGTGTAGAGGGGCAAGGCAATCAGCCCCAGCATTTT. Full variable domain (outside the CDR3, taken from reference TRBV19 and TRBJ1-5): DGGITQSPKYLFRKEGQNVTLSCEQNLNHDAMYWYRQDPGQGLRLIYYSQIVNDFQKGDIAEGYSVSREKKESFPLTVTSAQKNPTAFYLCASSVEGQGNQPQHFGDGTRLSIL.

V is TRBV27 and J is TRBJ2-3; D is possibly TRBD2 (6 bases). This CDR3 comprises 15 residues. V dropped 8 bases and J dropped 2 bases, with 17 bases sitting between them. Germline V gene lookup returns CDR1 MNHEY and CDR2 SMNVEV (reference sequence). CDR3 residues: CASSTLTSFTDTQYF. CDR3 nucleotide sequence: TGTGCCAGCTCGACCCTGACTAGTTTCACAGATACGCAGTATTTT.

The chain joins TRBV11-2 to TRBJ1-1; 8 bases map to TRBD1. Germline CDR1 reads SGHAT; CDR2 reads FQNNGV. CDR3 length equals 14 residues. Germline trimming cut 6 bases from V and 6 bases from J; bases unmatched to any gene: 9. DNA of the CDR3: TGTGCCAGCAGTCCGAACAGGGGGATTGCTGAAGCTTTCTTT. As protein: CASSPNRGIAEAFF.

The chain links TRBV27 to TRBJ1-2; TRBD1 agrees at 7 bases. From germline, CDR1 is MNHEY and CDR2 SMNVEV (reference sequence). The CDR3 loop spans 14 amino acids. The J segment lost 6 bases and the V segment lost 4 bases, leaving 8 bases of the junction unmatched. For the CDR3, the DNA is TGTGCCAGCAGTTCGAACCGAGGACAGGATGGCTACACCTTC. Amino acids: CASSSNRGQDGYTF.

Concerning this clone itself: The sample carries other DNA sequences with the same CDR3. Written as DNA, the CDR3 is TGTGCCAGCAGTTTTGACAGGGGGACAGATACGCAGTATTTT. The encoded protein is CASSFDRGTDTQYF. This chain joins TRBV28 and TRBJ2-3; 9 bases agree with TRBD1. The V segment lost 3 bases and the J segment 3 bases; nucleotides outside the gene matches: 1. This CDR3 is 14 amino acids long. Per germline, CDR1 MDHEN and CDR2 SYDVKM.

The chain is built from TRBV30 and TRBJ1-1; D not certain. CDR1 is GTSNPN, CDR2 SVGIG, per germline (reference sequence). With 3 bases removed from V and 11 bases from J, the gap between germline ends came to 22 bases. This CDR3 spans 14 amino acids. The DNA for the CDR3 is TGTGCCTGGAGGATGAGACTGGACGGAGGAGAGGCTTTCTTT. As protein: CAWRMRLDGGEAFF.

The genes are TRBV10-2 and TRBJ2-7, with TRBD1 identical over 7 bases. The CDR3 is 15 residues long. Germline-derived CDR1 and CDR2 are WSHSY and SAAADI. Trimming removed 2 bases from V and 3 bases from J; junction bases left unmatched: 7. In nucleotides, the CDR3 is TGCGCCAGCAGTGAGAAGGGACAGCCGAGCTACGAGCAGTACTTC. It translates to CASSEKGQPSYEQYF.

The CDR3 DNA follows: TGCGCCAGCAGCCCTGGACTAGCGGGGGGGCGGTTGGAGACCCAGTACTTC. It yields the protein CASSPGLAGGRLETQYF. V usage is TRBV5-1 and J usage is TRBJ2-5; 15 bases fit TRBD2. The V segment lost 4 bases and the J segment 5 bases; nucleotides outside the gene matches: 9. CDR1 is SGHRS, CDR2 YFSETQ, per germline. The CDR3 spans 17 residues.

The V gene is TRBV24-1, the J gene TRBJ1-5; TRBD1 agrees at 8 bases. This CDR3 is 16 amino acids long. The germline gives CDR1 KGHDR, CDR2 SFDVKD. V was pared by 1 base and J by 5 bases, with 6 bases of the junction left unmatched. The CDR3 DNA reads TGTGCCACCAGTGATTTAAGGACAGGGTTCCATCAGCCCCAGCATTTT. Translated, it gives CATSDLRTGFHQPQHF.

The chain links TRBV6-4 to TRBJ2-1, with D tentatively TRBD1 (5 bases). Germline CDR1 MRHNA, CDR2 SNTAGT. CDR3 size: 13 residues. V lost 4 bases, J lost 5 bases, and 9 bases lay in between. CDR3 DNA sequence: TGTGCCAGCAGTGTCACACAGGACAATGAGCAGTTCTTC. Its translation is CASSVTQDNEQFF.

The CDR3 region is CASKGSRGPSGTGELFF. DNA for the CDR3: TGTGCCAGCAAAGGGTCCAGGGGACCTTCGGGCACCGGGGAGCTGTTTTTT. The chain uses TRBV27 and TRBJ2-2; the D gene is possibly TRBD1 (6 bases). Per the germline V gene, CDR1 is MNHEY and CDR2 is SMNVEV (reference sequence). The CDR3 covers 17 residues. V lost 7 bases and J lost 4, with 22 bases in between.

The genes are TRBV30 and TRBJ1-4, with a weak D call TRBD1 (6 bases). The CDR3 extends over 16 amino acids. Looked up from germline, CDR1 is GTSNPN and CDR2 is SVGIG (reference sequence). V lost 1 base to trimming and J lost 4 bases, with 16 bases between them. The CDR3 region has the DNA TGTGCCTGGAGTGGGGGGGGCGCTATTGGTAATGAAAAACTGTTTTTT. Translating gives CAWSGGGAIGNEKLFF.

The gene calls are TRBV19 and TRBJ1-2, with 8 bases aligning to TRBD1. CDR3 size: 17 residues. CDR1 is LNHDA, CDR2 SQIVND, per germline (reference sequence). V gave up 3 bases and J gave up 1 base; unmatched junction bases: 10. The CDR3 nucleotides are TGTGCCAGTAGTATCTACTCCTCAGGGGGCAGTAACTATGGCTACACCTTC. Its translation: CASSIYSSGGSNYGYTF.

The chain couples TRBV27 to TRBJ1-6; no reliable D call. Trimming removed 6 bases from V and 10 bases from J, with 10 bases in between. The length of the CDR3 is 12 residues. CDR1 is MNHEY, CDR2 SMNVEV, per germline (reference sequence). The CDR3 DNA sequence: TGTGCCAGCAGCCAAAACAGATCACCCCTCCACTTT. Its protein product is CASSQNRSPLHF.

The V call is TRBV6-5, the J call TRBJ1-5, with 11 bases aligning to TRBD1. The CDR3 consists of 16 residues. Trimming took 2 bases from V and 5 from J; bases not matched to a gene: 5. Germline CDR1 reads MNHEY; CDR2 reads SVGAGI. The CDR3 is CASSYRTGGSDQPQHF. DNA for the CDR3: TGTGCCAGCAGTTACAGGACAGGGGGCAGCGATCAGCCCCAGCATTTT.

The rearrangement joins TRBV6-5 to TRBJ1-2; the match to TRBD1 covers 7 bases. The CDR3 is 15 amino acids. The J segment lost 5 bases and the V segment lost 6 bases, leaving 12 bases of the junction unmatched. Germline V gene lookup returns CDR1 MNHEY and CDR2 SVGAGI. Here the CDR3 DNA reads TGTGCCAGCAGGGTAGGGGGACAGCAGAATTATGGCTACACCTTC. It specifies CASRVGGQQNYGYTF.

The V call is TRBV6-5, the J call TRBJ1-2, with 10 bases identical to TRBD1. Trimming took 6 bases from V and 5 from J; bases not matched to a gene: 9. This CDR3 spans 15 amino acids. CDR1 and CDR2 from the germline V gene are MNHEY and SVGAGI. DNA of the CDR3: TGTGCCAGCAGCGATCCGGGACAGGGGAATTATGGCTACACCTTC. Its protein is CASSDPGQGNYGYTF.

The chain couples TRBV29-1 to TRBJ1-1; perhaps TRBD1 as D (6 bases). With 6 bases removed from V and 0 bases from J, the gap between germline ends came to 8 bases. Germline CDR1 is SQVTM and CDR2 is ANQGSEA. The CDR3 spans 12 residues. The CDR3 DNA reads TGCAGCGTCGAGGGGGTGAACACTGAAGCTTTCTTT. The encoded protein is CSVEGVNTEAFF.

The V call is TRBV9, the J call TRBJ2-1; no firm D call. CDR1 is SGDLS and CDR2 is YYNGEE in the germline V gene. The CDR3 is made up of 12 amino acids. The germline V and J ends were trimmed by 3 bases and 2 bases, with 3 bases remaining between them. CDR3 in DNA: TGTGCCAGCAGCGCCACCTACAATGAGCAGTTCTTC. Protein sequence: CASSATYNEQFF.

The CDR3 region has the DNA TGCAGCGTCTCTCATCTAGCGGGGGGTGAGACCCAGTACTTC. It is translated as CSVSHLAGGETQYF. The chain is built from TRBV29-1 and TRBJ2-5; 11 positions match TRBD2. The J segment lost 5 bases and the V segment lost 6 bases, leaving 8 bases of the junction unmatched. The CDR3 extends over 14 amino acids. The germline CDR1 and CDR2 sequences are SQVTM and ANQGSEA.

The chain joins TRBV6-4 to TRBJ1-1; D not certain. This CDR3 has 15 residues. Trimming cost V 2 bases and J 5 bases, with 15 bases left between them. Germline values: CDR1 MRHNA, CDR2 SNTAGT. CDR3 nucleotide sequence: TGTGCCAGCAGTGACAAATGGGGTGGGAGTACTGAAGCTTTCTTT. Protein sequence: CASSDKWGGSTEAFF.

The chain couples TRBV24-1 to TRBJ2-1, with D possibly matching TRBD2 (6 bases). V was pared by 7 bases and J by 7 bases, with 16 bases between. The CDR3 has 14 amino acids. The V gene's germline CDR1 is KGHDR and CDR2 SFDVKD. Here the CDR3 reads CATRGTGVGNEQFF. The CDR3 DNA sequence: TGTGCCACCAGAGGGACGGGGGTTGGGAATGAGCAGTTCTTC.

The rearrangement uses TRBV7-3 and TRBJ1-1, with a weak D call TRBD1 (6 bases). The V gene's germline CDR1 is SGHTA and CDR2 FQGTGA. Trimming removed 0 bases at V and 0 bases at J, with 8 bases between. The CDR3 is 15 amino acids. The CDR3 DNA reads TGTGCCAGCAGCTTAACGGGGGGGCTGAACACTGAAGCTTTCTTT. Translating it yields CASSLTGGLNTEAFF. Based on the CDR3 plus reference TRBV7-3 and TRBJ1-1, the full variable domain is GAGVSQTPSNKVTEKGKYVELRCDPISGHTALYWYRQSLGQGPEFLIYFQGTGAADDSGLPNDRFFAVRPEGSVSTLKIQRTERGDSAVYLCASSLTGGLNTEAFFGQGTRLTVV.

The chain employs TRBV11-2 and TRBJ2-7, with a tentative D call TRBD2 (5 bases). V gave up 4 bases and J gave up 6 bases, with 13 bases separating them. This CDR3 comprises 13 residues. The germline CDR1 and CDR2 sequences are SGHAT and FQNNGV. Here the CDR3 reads CASSSRTHPEQYF. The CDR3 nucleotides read TGTGCCAGCAGCTCCCGGACTCACCCCGAGCAGTACTTC.